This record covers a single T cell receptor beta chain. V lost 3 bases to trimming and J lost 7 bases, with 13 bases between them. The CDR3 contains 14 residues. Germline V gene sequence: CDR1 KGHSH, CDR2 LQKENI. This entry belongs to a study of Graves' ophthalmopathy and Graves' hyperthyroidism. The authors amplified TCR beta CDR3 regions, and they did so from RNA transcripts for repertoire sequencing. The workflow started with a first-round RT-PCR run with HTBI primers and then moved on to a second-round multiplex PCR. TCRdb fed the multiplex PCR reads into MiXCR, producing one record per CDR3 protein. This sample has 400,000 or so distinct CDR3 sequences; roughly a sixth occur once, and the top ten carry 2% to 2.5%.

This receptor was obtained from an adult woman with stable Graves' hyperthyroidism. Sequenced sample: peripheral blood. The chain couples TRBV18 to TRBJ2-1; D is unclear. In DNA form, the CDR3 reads TGTGCCAGCTCACCGATGAGTCTGCGTAATGAGCAGTTCTTC. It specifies CASSPMSLRNEQFF.